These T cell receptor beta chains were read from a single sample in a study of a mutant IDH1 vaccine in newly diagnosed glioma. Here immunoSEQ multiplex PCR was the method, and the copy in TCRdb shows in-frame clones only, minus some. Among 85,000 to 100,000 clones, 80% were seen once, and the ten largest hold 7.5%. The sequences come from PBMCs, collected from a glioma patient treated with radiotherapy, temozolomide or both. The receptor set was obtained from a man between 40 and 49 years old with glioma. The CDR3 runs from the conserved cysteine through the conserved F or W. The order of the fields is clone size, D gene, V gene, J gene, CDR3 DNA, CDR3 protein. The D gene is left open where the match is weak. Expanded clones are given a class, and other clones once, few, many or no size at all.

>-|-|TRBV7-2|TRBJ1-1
TGTGCCAGCAGCTTAGCGGGGGAGGGCATGAACACTGAAGCTTTCTTT
CASSLAGEGMNTEAFF
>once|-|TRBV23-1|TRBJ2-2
TGCGCCAGCGAAAATCGAGGAACCGGGGAGCTGTTTTTT
CASENRGTGELFF
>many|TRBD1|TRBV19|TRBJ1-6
TGTGCCAGTAGTACCCTGACAGGGGGCGGGAGTTCACCCCTCCACTTT
CASSTLTGGGSSPLHF
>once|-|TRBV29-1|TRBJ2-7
TGCAGCGTTGTGGGAGGCACCTCCTACGAGCAGTACTTC
CSVVGGTSYEQYF
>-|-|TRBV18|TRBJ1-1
TGTGCCAGCTCCCCGACAGTCATGAACACTGAAGCTTTCTTT
CASSPTVMNTEAFF
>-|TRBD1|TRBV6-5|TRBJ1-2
TGTGCCAGCACCAAAGGGGACAGGGGAGTCTATGGCTACACCTTC
CASTKGDRGVYGYTF
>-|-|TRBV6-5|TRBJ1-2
TGTGCCAGCAGTTACGGTCCGGGGGGCGGCTACACCTTC
CASSYGPGGGYTF
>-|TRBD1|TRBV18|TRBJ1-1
TGTGCCAGCTCGGAAGTGGGACAGGGTAACACTGAAGCTTTCTTT
CASSEVGQGNTEAFF
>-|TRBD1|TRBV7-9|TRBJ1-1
TGTGCCAGCAGCTTCCCGACAGGGGAACTGAACACTGAAGCTTTCTTT
CASSFPTGELNTEAFF
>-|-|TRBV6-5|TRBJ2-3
TGTGCCAGCACCAGAAACAGGGTAGGCACAGATACGCAGTATTTT
CASTRNRVGTDTQYF
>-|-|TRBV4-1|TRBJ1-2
TGCGCCAGCAGCCAAGATGTTAACAGACGAAACTATGGCTACACCTTC
CASSQDVNRRNYGYTF
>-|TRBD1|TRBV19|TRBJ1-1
TGTGCCAGTAGTATAGCTACAGGGGTTGCGGGCACTGAAGCTTTCTTT
CASSIATGVAGTEAFF
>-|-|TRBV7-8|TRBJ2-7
TGTGCCAGCAGCTTAATGATTGCCGGTACAACCTACGAGCAGTACTTC
CASSLMIAGTTYEQYF
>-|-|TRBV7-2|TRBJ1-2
TGTGCCAGCAGCTCCCCCAAGGGGGGTTACTATGGCTACACCTTC
CASSSPKGGYYGYTF
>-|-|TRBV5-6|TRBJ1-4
TGTGCCAGCAGGGGCGCAAGTAGGGAAAAACTGTTTTTT
CASRGASREKLFF
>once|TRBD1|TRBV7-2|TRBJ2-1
TGTGCCAGCAGTACCCGGGACAGGGTATACAATGAGCAGTTCTTC
CASSTRDRVYNEQFF
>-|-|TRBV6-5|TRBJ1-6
TGTGCCAGCAGTTACTCGATTGGGACGACGAATTCACCCCTCCACTTT
CASSYSIGTTNSPLHF
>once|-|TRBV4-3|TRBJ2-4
TGCGCCAGCAGCCACAGGACCTTAGACGCCAAAAACATTCAGTACTTC
CASSHRTLDAKNIQYF